This T cell receptor (beta chain) was sequenced during a study of early T cells in non-severe SARS-CoV-2 infection (dated by TCRdb to the early 2020s). For context, the study as a whole: Bulk RNA from unsorted whole blood was used for TCR sequencing, so alpha and beta chains could not be paired. What the authors observed across the whole study: Matching against VDJdb was skewed toward anti-spike CD8 responses, likely underestimated virus-specific expansions, and missed private and CD4 specificities.

CDR1 and CDR2, looked up from the germline V gene, are MDHEN and SYDVKM. The CDR3 goes from the cysteine to the phenylalanine over 16 residues. Of all the DNA, just the CDR3 is kept, 48 bases in frame from base 1. V loses 6 bases of germline sequence and J loses 0 bases, and the interval between the two ends is 15 bases. The library was obtained by 5' RACE. Data came from a NextSeq 500. In the TCR library protocol, unique molecular identifiers were attached to individual cDNA molecules to correct for PCR bias and sequencing error. Sequencing covered both TCR alpha and beta chains, and within each sample the abundances of alpha and beta sequences were tightly co-correlated. For the original study's pipeline: Decombinator V4 was used to annotate the V gene, J gene and CDR3 of the TCR sequences. Expanded TCRs were defined as changing significantly between any two time points under a Poisson model with p below 0.0001. TCR abundances were normalised to the total number of TCRs sequenced per sample and were expressed as counts per million. TRAV1-2 paired with TRAJ12, TRAJ20 or TRAJ33 defined MAIT TCRs, while TRAV10 paired with TRAJ18 defined iNKT TCRs. VDJdb, accessed 1 November 2021, was searched for CMV, EBV and SARS-CoV-2 annotated TCRs, with TCRs annotated for multiple antigens excluded. TCRdb redid the processing of the public reads, applying fastp at Q25 and MiXCR, and retained in-frame beta chains. All rows with the same CDR3 protein become a single entry with the most common DNA and genes. TCRdb, not the original authors, processed these V and J calls. This sample is represented by about 60,000 distinct CDR3 sequences; roughly an eighth of them were singletons. Around 4.5% of the sample is held by the ten biggest clonotypes.

For this clonotype: Its antigen target is currently unknown. Base qualities are not recorded, but no much larger clone differs from it by a single base.

Set within a cohort of healthcare workers in London, UK, this nested case-control study involved weekly PCR testing of nasopharyngeal swabs along with blood sampling. Healthcare workers were recruited between 23 and 31 March 2020, during the week of the UK lockdown, and were followed weekly for up to roughly 15 weeks. The sequenced material came from whole blood. The receptor chain draws on TRBV28 and TRBJ1-3; a tentative D match to TRBD1 spans 5 bases. This receptor was taken from an adult who was a healthcare worker with PCR-confirmed SARS-CoV-2 infection or an uninfected control (not recorded which). The CDR3 protein sequence reads: CASRAPGRSSGNTIYF. The DNA sequence is given as TGTGCCAGCAGAGCTCCGGGACGTAGCTCTGGAAACACCATATATTTT.